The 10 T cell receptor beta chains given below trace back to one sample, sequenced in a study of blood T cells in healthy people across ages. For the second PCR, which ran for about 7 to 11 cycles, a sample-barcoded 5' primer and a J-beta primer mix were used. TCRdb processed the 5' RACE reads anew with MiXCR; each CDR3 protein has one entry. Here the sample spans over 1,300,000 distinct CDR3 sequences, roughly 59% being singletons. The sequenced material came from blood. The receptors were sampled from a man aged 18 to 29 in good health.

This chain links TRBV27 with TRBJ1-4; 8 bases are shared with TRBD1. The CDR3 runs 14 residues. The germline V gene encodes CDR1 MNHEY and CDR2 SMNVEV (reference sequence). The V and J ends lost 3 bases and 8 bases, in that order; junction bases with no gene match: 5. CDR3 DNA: TGTGCCAGCAGTTTCGACAGGGGAAACGAAAAACTGTTTTTT. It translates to CASSFDRGNEKLFF.

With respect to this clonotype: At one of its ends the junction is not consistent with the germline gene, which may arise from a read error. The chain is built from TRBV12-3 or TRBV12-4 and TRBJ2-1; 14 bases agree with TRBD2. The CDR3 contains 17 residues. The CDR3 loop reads CASSPGTSGRGIDDQFF. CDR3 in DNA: TGTGCCAGCAGTCCCGGGACTAGCGGGAGAGGAATTGATGACCAGTTCTTC.

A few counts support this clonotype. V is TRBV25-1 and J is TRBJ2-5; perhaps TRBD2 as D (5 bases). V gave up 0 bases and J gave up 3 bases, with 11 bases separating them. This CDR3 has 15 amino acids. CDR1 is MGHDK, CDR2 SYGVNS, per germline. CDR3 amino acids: CASSEYGWEKETQYF. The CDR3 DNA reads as TGTGCCAGCAGTGAATATGGCTGGGAGAAAGAGACCCAGTACTTC.

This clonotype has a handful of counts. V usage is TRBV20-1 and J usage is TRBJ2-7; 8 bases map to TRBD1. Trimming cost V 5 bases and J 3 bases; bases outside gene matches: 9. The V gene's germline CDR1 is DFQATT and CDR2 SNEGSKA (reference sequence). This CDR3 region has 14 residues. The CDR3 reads CSASIRDRSYEQYF. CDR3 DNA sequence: TGCAGTGCTTCGATCCGGGACAGGAGCTACGAGCAGTACTTC.

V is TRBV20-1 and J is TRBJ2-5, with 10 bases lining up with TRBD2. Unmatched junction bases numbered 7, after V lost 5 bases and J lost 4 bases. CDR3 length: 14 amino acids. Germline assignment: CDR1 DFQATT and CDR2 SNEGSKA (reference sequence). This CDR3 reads CSAPNSGRPETQYF. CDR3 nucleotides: TGCAGTGCTCCCAATAGCGGGAGGCCAGAGACCCAGTACTTC.

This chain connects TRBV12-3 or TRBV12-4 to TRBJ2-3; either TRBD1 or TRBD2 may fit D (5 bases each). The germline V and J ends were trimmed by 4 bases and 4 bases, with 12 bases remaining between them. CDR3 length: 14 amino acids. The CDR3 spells CASSSGALADTQYF. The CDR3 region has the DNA TGTGCCAGCAGTTCCGGGGCCCTTGCAGATACGCAGTATTTT.

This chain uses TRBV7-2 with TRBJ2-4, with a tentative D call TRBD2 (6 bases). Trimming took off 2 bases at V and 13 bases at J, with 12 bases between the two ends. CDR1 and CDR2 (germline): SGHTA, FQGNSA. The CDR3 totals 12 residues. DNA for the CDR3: TGTGCCAGCAGCTTATATTCGGGGGAGCAGTACTTC. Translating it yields CASSLYSGEQYF.

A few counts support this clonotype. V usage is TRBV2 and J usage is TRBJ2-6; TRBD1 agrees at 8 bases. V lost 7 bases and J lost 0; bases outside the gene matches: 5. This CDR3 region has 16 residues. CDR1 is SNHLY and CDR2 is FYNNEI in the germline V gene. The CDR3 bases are TGTGCCAGCATAGGACAGGGCGCCTCTGGGGCCAACGTCCTGACTTTC. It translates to CASIGQGASGANVLTF.

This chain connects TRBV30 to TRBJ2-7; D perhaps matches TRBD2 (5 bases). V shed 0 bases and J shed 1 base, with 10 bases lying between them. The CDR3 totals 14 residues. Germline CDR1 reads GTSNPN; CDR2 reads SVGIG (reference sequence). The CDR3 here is CAWSVTDWSYEQYF. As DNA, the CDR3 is TGTGCCTGGAGTGTCACGGACTGGTCCTACGAGCAGTACTTC.

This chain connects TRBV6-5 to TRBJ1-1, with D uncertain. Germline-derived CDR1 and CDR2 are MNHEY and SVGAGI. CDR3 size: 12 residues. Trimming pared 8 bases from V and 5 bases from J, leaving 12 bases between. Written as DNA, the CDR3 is TGTGCCAGCCAACGCGGTGGAACTGAAGCTTTCTTT. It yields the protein CASQRGGTEAFF.